This T cell receptor beta chain was captured by sequencing in a study of cytomegalovirus exposure and HLA in healthy donors. Study information: Researchers previously reported finding fewer than 140 million unique TCR beta sequences from around 200 million T cells.

For this clone: Its antigen is undetermined.

Study-level findings and limits: The study found most TCR sequences rare, yet found some public TCRs in many donors. Versus the approximately 700-donor mean, an Asian-associated ancestry cluster reportedly showed fewer N-insertions in a later analysis. The likely explanation for a cluster of highly shared sequence variants was sequencing artifact.

A multiplex PCR was run with 60 Vbeta primers and 13 Jbeta primers. Assay: immunoSEQ multiplex PCR; the TCRdb copy retains only in-frame clones and omits some. This sample has 150,000 to 200,000 clones, with roughly 90% found just once. Germline loops: CDR1 ENHRY, CDR2 SYGVKD. The CDR3 consists of 16 residues. V was pared by 0 bases and J by 4 bases, with 15 bases between. This clonotype was obtained from a woman younger than 30 in good health and CMV-seronegative. The V gene is TRBV10-3, the J gene TRBJ1-2, with D hard to call. Source material: PBMCs. CDR3 sequence: CAISESVAAGFYGYTF. For the CDR3, the DNA is TGTGCCATCAGTGAGTCGGTAGCGGCGGGTTTCTATGGCTACACCTTC.